This TCR beta chain was recorded in a study of vaccination effects on CD4 cells after COVID-19. CD4+ T cells specific for antigen were expanded with viral peptide pools by the ViraFEST assay before sequencing. With about 9 days of culture completed, CD4+ T cells were isolated. A PCR test confirmed that the person had SARS-CoV-2 infection between March and December 2020. On day 3 and again on day 7, half the medium was replaced with IL-2 medium. V was shortened by 4 bases and J by 4 bases, with 14 bases between the two germline ends. CDR3 length equals 14 residues. Per germline, CDR1 SGHNT and CDR2 YYREEE (reference sequence). The method was immunoSEQ multiplex PCR; TCRdb's version includes in-frame clones alone and lacks a portion of them. The sample has roughly 27,000 clones; 69% are singletons. As to this clone: Its matching antigen is unknown.

The input for sequencing was CD4+ T cells from PBMCs cultured with SARS-CoV-2 spike peptides, taken before COVID-19 vaccination. The sequence was obtained from a human donor who had a prior SARS-CoV-2 infection. V usage is TRBV5-4 and J usage is TRBJ1-2; possible D gene TRBD1, 5 bases. The CDR3, as DNA: TGTGCCAGCAGCCCCGGGGGGGTGGGCTATGGCTACACCTTC. This sequence encodes CASSPGGVGYGYTF.